Following are 12 T cell receptor beta chains from one sample sequenced in a study of identical twins (dated by TCRdb to the mid-2010s). Library generation was performed with 5' RACE. Sequencing used an Illumina HiSeq 2000. The raw public reads went through TCRdb reprocessing: fastp at Q25, MiXCR clone calling, in-frame beta chains kept. Rows matching on CDR3 protein sequence are summarized as one entry with the most common DNA and genes. In all, the sample holds roughly 1.6 million distinct CDR3 sequences, and around a third of those were seen once. Jointly, the top ten make up approximately 0.29% of the sample. Sequenced input: cord blood. The receptors stem from a newborn girl in good health.

The rearrangement uses TRBV5-1 and TRBJ1-2; 7 nucleotides align to TRBD1. Germline V gene lookup returns CDR1 SGHRS and CDR2 YFSETQ. This CDR3 contains 13 residues. V was pared by 3 bases and J by 8 bases, with 7 bases of the junction left unmatched. CDR3 sequence: CASSSGTEGGYTF. CDR3 sequence (DNA): TGCGCCAGCAGCTCCGGGACAGAGGGAGGCTACACCTTC.

This chain links TRBV5-1 with TRBJ2-1; D is possibly TRBD2 (6 bases). Germline-derived CDR1 and CDR2 are SGHRS and YFSETQ. There are 14 residues in the CDR3. Trimming shortened V by 2 bases and J by 7 bases, and 13 bases separated the two germline ends. CDR3 nucleotides: TGCGCCAGCAGCTTAAGCGGGTTTCTTAATGAGCAGTTCTTC. Amino acids: CASSLSGFLNEQFF.

This clonotype was seen a few times. The rearrangement uses TRBV5-1 and TRBJ2-1; D possibly corresponds to TRBD1 (5 bases). Per germline, CDR1 SGHRS and CDR2 YFSETQ. Between the trimmed V and J ends, which lost 7 bases and 4 bases, there was a span of 9 bases. The CDR3 contains 12 residues. The CDR3 DNA sequence: TGCGCCAGCCGACACAGGTACAATGAGCAGTTCTTC. Its protein product is CASRHRYNEQFF.

This clonotype was seen more than once but under ten times. The chain links TRBV28 to TRBJ2-7; the D is unclear. Germline V lookup: CDR1 MDHEN, CDR2 SYDVKM. V lost 3 bases and J 2 bases, leaving 8 bases between the germline ends. The CDR3 covers 13 residues. CDR3 DNA: TGTGCCAGCAGTTTCCACTATACCTACGAGCAGTACTTC. Translation: CASSFHYTYEQYF.

The rearrangement joins TRBV14 to TRBJ1-2, with D possibly being TRBD1 (6 bases). The CDR3 loop spans 17 amino acids. Germline V gene data show CDR1 as SGHDN and CDR2 as FVKESK. The ends were cut back, 2 bases at V and 2 bases at J, with 18 bases in the middle. CDR3 in DNA: TGTGCCAGCAGCCAACGCAACTCGGTGGGGGCCAACTATGGCTACACCTTC. Translation gives CASSQRNSVGANYGYTF.

The chain recombines TRBV19 with TRBJ2-6, with D uncertain. This CDR3 spans 11 amino acids. V was pared by 4 bases and J by 8 bases, with 3 bases between. Germline CDR1 is LNHDA and CDR2 is SQIVND (reference sequence). This chain's CDR3 is CASSKTNVLTF. CDR3 in DNA: TGTGCCAGTAGTAAAACCAACGTCCTGACTTTC.

This clonotype was detected only a few times. CDR3 in DNA: TGTGCCAGCACCTGGGACAATAGCAATCAGCCCCAGCATTTT. Protein product: CASTWDNSNQPQHF. V is TRBV6-1 and J is TRBJ1-5; weak D call: TRBD1 (6 bases). This CDR3 is 14 amino acids long. Trimming pared 7 bases from V and 0 bases from J, leaving 10 bases between. Germline lookup yields CDR1 MNHNS and CDR2 SASEGT.

The gene calls are TRBV7-2 and TRBJ2-1; no clear D gene. The germline CDR1 and CDR2 sequences are SGHTA and FQGNSA. CDR3 size: 14 residues. Trimming left V 1 base short and J 2 bases short, with 6 bases between. CDR3 sequence (DNA): TGTGCCAGCAGCTTAGGAATTACCTACAATGAGCAGTTCTTC. This encodes CASSLGITYNEQFF. The variable domain in full, with the rest retrieved from reference TRBV7-2 and TRBJ2-1, is GAGVSQSPSNKVTEKGKDVELRCDPISGHTALYWYRQSLGQGLEFLIYFQGNSAPDKSGLPSDRFSAERTGGSVSTLTIQRTQQEDSAVYLCASSLGITYNEQFFGPGTRLTVL.

There are a few counts of this clonotype. The genes are TRBV3-1 and TRBJ1-2; no firm D call. Trimming took 5 bases from V and 1 from J, leaving 8 bases between them. The CDR3 has 13 amino acids. Germline-derived CDR1 and CDR2 are LGHDT and YNNKEL (reference sequence). The CDR3 DNA is TGTGCCAGCAGCATGACAAGTAACTATGGCTACACCTTC. Translated, it gives CASSMTSNYGYTF.

The chain couples TRBV12-3 or TRBV12-4 to TRBJ1-1; no clear D gene. Trimming took off 0 bases at V and 7 bases at J, with 9 bases between the two ends. The CDR3 covers 13 residues. The CDR3 coding sequence is TGTGCCAGCAGTTTAGCGCGGTCAATTGAAGCTTTCTTT. Protein: CASSLARSIEAFF.

V usage is TRBV20-1 and J usage is TRBJ2-7; 13 bases agree with TRBD2. The CDR3 length is 17 residues. Germline CDR1 is DFQATT and CDR2 is SNEGSKA (reference sequence). V shed 6 bases, J shed 2 bases, and the junction held 13 bases outside the gene matches. This chain's CDR3 is CSAGTFRLAGGPYEQYF. CDR3 sequence (DNA): TGCAGTGCCGGTACCTTCAGACTAGCGGGAGGCCCCTACGAGCAGTACTTC.

The chain links TRBV6-1 to TRBJ2-1, with TRBD2 matching 10 bases. CDR1 and CDR2 (germline): MNHNS, SASEGT. Unmatched junction bases numbered 10, after V lost 5 bases and J lost 0 bases. The CDR3 consists of 18 residues. This CDR3 reads CASSPAGGSWSSYNEQFF. The CDR3, as DNA: TGTGCCAGCAGTCCAGCGGGGGGGAGTTGGAGCTCCTACAATGAGCAGTTCTTC.